This T cell receptor beta chain was sequenced during a study of T cell responses to AZD1222 COVID-19 vaccine. Study results and limitations: There were mostly white British donors and more females than males, and clonal diversity was possibly underestimated. Repertoire collection took place solely once the T cell response had peaked. Nearly half of the spike-specific TCRs reportedly recognize variant regions that carry no mutations. The CD4 TCRs associated with vaccination extended across spike and predominated at 160-218 and 743-854.

Looked up from germline, CDR1 is SGHDT and CDR2 is YYEEEE. The CDR3 totals 17 residues. V was trimmed by 1 base and J by 0 bases, leaving 16 bases between them. Produced via immunoSEQ multiplex PCR; TCRdb's table is partial and in-frame only. The repertoire has approximately 93,000 clones, approximately 89% of them found once; the top ten carry approximately 5%. Turning to this clone: Antigen unknown.

V is TRBV5-6 and J is TRBJ1-1; D possibly corresponds to TRBD1 (6 bases). The source is an adult who received the AZD1222 COVID-19 vaccine. Sequences were derived from peripheral blood, sampled 28 days after the second AZD1222 dose. The CDR3 loop reads CASSLWTAQNLNTEAFF. The CDR3 DNA follows: TGTGCCAGCAGCTTGTGGACAGCTCAGAACCTGAACACTGAAGCTTTCTTT.